This T cell receptor (beta chain) originates from a study of cytomegalovirus exposure and HLA in healthy donors. The junction had 5 bases not matched to a gene; V was cut back by 2 bases and J by 0 bases. This CDR3 is 15 amino acids long. Germline V gives CDR1 SGHDT, CDR2 YYEEEE. In the PCR, 60 Vbeta and 13 Jbeta primers were used. Sequencing was performed with immunoSEQ multiplex PCR; in TCRdb, only in-frame clones are kept and a portion is missing. This table has under 200,000 clones, 60% to 75% appearing once. Sequenced input: PBMCs. The V call is TRBV5-6, the J call TRBJ2-7; 7 bases are a match to TRBD1. The origin of this receptor is a woman in her 50s in good health and CMV-seropositive. The CDR3 nucleotides read TGTGCCAGCAGCTTCGACAGGGAAAGCTCCTACGAGCAGTACTTC. This codes for CASSFDRESSYEQYF.